This is a list of T cell receptor beta chains from one sample in a study of cytomegalovirus exposure and HLA in healthy donors. Using immunoSEQ multiplex PCR, the repertoire was profiled, and TCRdb retains in-frame clones only, with some absent. The sample yields about 200,000 clones, around 83% seen once. The sequenced material came from PBMCs. These receptors were obtained from a man aged 35 to 55 in good health and CMV-seropositive. The CDR3 runs from the conserved cysteine through the conserved F or W. The D gene is left open where the match is weak. Expanded clones are given a class, and other clones once, few, many or no size at all.

CDR3nt: TGCGCCAGCAGCCAAGAAGGGGTCCGGAGTACAGATACGCAGTATTTT; CDR3aa: CASSQEGVRSTDTQYF; abundance: NA; j_gene: TRBJ2-3; v_gene: TRBV4-1; d_gene: NA
CDR3nt: TGTGCCAGCAGCGGGACAGGATACTCTGGAAACACCATATATTTT; CDR3aa: CASSGTGYSGNTIYF; abundance: NA; j_gene: TRBJ1-3; v_gene: TRBV9; d_gene: TRBD1
CDR3nt: TGTGCCAGCAGTTCAGGCACGGGAGGTTCACCCCTCCACTTT; CDR3aa: CASSSGTGGSPLHF; abundance: few; j_gene: TRBJ1-6; v_gene: TRBV28; d_gene: NA
CDR3nt: TGTGCCTGGAGTCCAGGCGGGGGCACTGAAGCTTTCTTT; CDR3aa: CAWSPGGGTEAFF; abundance: NA; j_gene: TRBJ1-1; v_gene: TRBV30; d_gene: NA
CDR3nt: TGTGCCAGCAGCTTTTACAGGGGAGGATATGGCTACACCTTC; CDR3aa: CASSFYRGGYGYTF; abundance: NA; j_gene: TRBJ1-2; v_gene: TRBV5-6; d_gene: TRBD1
CDR3nt: TGTGCCAGCAGGGGGACAGGGGTCACCTACGAGCAGTACTTC; CDR3aa: CASRGTGVTYEQYF; abundance: NA; j_gene: TRBJ2-7; v_gene: TRBV11-2; d_gene: TRBD1
CDR3nt: TGTGCCAGCGGTGGGGTCGGCGACAGGGGGCGAAACGAGCAGTACTTC; CDR3aa: CASGGVGDRGRNEQYF; abundance: once; j_gene: TRBJ2-7; v_gene: TRBV28; d_gene: TRBD1
CDR3nt: TGTGCCAGCAGGTTTAGCTCAGGGGGCGCTGGAAACACCATATATTTT; CDR3aa: CASRFSSGGAGNTIYF; abundance: NA; j_gene: TRBJ1-3; v_gene: TRBV6-6; d_gene: TRBD1
CDR3nt: TGTGCCAGCAGCTCCTGGGGGGGCAATCAGCCCCAGCATTTT; CDR3aa: CASSSWGGNQPQHF; abundance: NA; j_gene: TRBJ1-5; v_gene: TRBV9; d_gene: NA
CDR3nt: TGTGCCAGCTCGGGCACCCTGGATACGCAGTATTTT; CDR3aa: CASSGTLDTQYF; abundance: few; j_gene: TRBJ2-3; v_gene: TRBV18; d_gene: NA
CDR3nt: TGTGCCAGCAGCTGGGGCTTCGAGCAGTACTTC; CDR3aa: CASSWGFEQYF; abundance: NA; j_gene: TRBJ2-7; v_gene: TRBV28; d_gene: NA
CDR3nt: TGCGCCAGCAGCCAAGCGAAACGGACAGACCTCTACGAGCAGTACTTC; CDR3aa: CASSQAKRTDLYEQYF; abundance: NA; j_gene: TRBJ2-7; v_gene: TRBV4-3; d_gene: NA
CDR3nt: TGTGCCAGCAAGACAGGGGGGATTCAGCCCCAGCATTTT; CDR3aa: CASKTGGIQPQHF; abundance: NA; j_gene: TRBJ1-5; v_gene: TRBV19; d_gene: TRBD1
CDR3nt: TGTGCCAGCAGCCTCCGGTTACACGAGCAGTACTTC; CDR3aa: CASSLRLHEQYF; abundance: NA; j_gene: TRBJ2-7; v_gene: TRBV28; d_gene: NA
CDR3nt: TGTGCTAGCAGCTTAGTTCCGGGGGAGTACGAGCAGTACTTC; CDR3aa: CASSLVPGEYEQYF; abundance: NA; j_gene: TRBJ2-7; v_gene: TRBV7-7; d_gene: NA
CDR3nt: TGTGCCAGCAGCTGGTCGGGACAAAGGACGTCTGGGGCCAACGTCCTGACTTTC; CDR3aa: CASSWSGQRTSGANVLTF; abundance: NA; j_gene: TRBJ2-6; v_gene: TRBV5-5; d_gene: NA
CDR3nt: TGTGCCAGCAGGCTACTAGCGGCCACAGATACGCAGTATTTT; CDR3aa: CASRLLAATDTQYF; abundance: NA; j_gene: TRBJ2-3; v_gene: TRBV11-2; d_gene: TRBD2
CDR3nt: TGTGCCAGCAGCTTAGGAACAGGATCCTACAATGAGCAGTTCTTC; CDR3aa: CASSLGTGSYNEQFF; abundance: NA; j_gene: TRBJ2-1; v_gene: TRBV7-3; d_gene: NA
CDR3nt: TGCGCCAGCAGCTTGGTAGCGGGAGGATCCTACGAGCAGTACTTC; CDR3aa: CASSLVAGGSYEQYF; abundance: NA; j_gene: TRBJ2-7; v_gene: TRBV5-1; d_gene: TRBD2
CDR3nt: TGTGCCAGTAGCCCCAGGTCGGGGACAGCCAACACTGAAGCTTTCTTT; CDR3aa: CASSPRSGTANTEAFF; abundance: NA; j_gene: TRBJ1-1; v_gene: TRBV19; d_gene: TRBD1
CDR3nt: TGTGCCAGCAGACCGGGACAGGGGTCTTACAATGAGCAGTTCTTC; CDR3aa: CASRPGQGSYNEQFF; abundance: NA; j_gene: TRBJ2-1; v_gene: TRBV27; d_gene: TRBD1
CDR3nt: TGTGCCAGCCTCTGGGACTCCGACTCCTACGAGCAGTACTTC; CDR3aa: CASLWDSDSYEQYF; abundance: NA; j_gene: TRBJ2-7; v_gene: TRBV11-2; d_gene: NA
CDR3nt: TGTGCCAGCAGCTTATCAGTGAACACTGAAGCTTTCTTT; CDR3aa: CASSLSVNTEAFF; abundance: NA; j_gene: TRBJ1-1; v_gene: TRBV7-3; d_gene: NA
CDR3nt: TGTGCCATCAGTGGGGGGACAGATAATTCACCCCTCCACTTT; CDR3aa: CAISGGTDNSPLHF; abundance: NA; j_gene: TRBJ1-6; v_gene: TRBV10-3; d_gene: TRBD1
CDR3nt: TGTGCCAGTAGTACCATCCGGACAGAAAGCAATCAGCCCCAGCATTTT; CDR3aa: CASSTIRTESNQPQHF; abundance: NA; j_gene: TRBJ1-5; v_gene: TRBV19; d_gene: NA
CDR3nt: TGTGCCAGCAGGGGAGGACGGAACACTGAAGCTTTCTTT; CDR3aa: CASRGGRNTEAFF; abundance: NA; j_gene: TRBJ1-1; v_gene: TRBV2; d_gene: NA
CDR3nt: TGTGCCACCAGCAGGACGGACACCCGCCCCTCTGGAAACACCATATATTTT; CDR3aa: CATSRTDTRPSGNTIYF; abundance: NA; j_gene: TRBJ1-3; v_gene: TRBV15; d_gene: NA
CDR3nt: TGTTCCAGCAGCCCGGGGGACGAGCAGTACTTC; CDR3aa: CSSSPGDEQYF; abundance: NA; j_gene: TRBJ2-7; v_gene: TRBV7-9; d_gene: NA
CDR3nt: TGTGCCAGCGGCGACAGGGGGACAGATACGCAGTATTTT; CDR3aa: CASGDRGTDTQYF; abundance: once; j_gene: TRBJ2-3; v_gene: TRBV6-1; d_gene: TRBD1
CDR3nt: TGTGCCAGCAGCTTAAGGAGCGGGAGTGGTAATGAGCAGTTCTTC; CDR3aa: CASSLRSGSGNEQFF; abundance: NA; j_gene: TRBJ2-1; v_gene: TRBV7-9; d_gene: TRBD2
CDR3nt: TGTGCCAGCAGCTTGGACCTAAATGAAAAACTGTTTTTT; CDR3aa: CASSLDLNEKLFF; abundance: few; j_gene: TRBJ1-4; v_gene: TRBV5-5; d_gene: NA
CDR3nt: TGCGCCAGCAGCTTGGTAAGCGGGAGGCTCTACAATGAGCAGTTCTTC; CDR3aa: CASSLVSGRLYNEQFF; abundance: NA; j_gene: TRBJ2-1; v_gene: TRBV5-1; d_gene: TRBD2
CDR3nt: TGTGCCAGCTCACAGGAGGCGACAAGGGGCTACACCTTC; CDR3aa: CASSQEATRGYTF; abundance: NA; j_gene: TRBJ1-2; v_gene: TRBV18; d_gene: NA